One and the same sample provided the 27 T cell receptor beta chains below, sequenced in a study of T cell responses to AZD1222 COVID-19 vaccine. Clones were read by immunoSEQ multiplex PCR, and TCRdb kept only the in-frame ones, dropping some. The sample contains tens of thousands of clones, roughly 89% of which appear only once. Specimen: peripheral blood, collected 28 days after the second AZD1222 dose. These receptors were collected from an adult who received the AZD1222 COVID-19 vaccine.

This clone was detected a few times. In DNA form, the CDR3 reads TGTGCCAGCAGCTTAGTGGGAGGGAGCTCCTACGAGCAGTACTTC. It specifies CASSLVGGSSYEQYF. This rearrangement joins TRBV11-2 to TRBJ2-7; 7 bases fit TRBD2. The V gene end was trimmed by 1 base and the J gene end by 0 bases; junction bases not matched to a gene: 3. CDR3 length equals 15 residues. Germline CDR1 SGHAT, CDR2 FQNNGV.

The chain couples TRBV27 to TRBJ2-2; 9 positions agree with TRBD2. The CDR3 extends over 19 amino acids. CDR1 is MNHEY and CDR2 is SMNVEV in the germline V gene (reference sequence). Losses at the gene ends were 5 bases for V and 0 bases for J; bases not matched to a gene: 13. The CDR3 DNA follows: TGTGCCAGCAGTCCCCGGGGAGCGGGGGGAACCACGAACACCGGGGAGCTGTTTTTT. Amino acids: CASSPRGAGGTTNTGELFF.

This chain joins TRBV4-2 and TRBJ1-1; no definite D call. CDR3 length equals 15 residues. In germline, CDR1 is LGHNA, CDR2 YNFKEQ. V lost 1 base, J lost 5 bases, and 14 bases lay in between. The CDR3: CASSQVGHTRTEAFF. CDR3 bases: TGTGCCAGCAGCCAAGTGGGTCATACACGGACTGAAGCTTTCTTT.

This chain uses TRBV7-9 with TRBJ2-2; 7 bases line up with TRBD1. The CDR3 length is 14 residues. Germline values: CDR1 SEHNR, CDR2 FQNEAQ (reference sequence). Unmatched junction bases numbered 2, after V lost 3 bases and J lost 4 bases. The CDR3 sequence: CASSFDRATGELFF. In nucleotides, the CDR3 is TGTGCCAGCAGCTTCGACAGGGCCACCGGGGAGCTGTTTTTT.

V is TRBV7-9 and J is TRBJ1-4; D gene uncertain. The germline V gene encodes CDR1 SEHNR and CDR2 FQNEAQ (reference sequence). CDR3 length equals 15 residues. Trimming shortened V by 4 bases and J by 3 bases, and 12 bases separated the two germline ends. The CDR3 loop is CASSSVLAANEKLFF. The CDR3 nucleotides are TGTGCCAGCAGCTCCGTCCTGGCTGCTAATGAAAAACTGTTTTTT.

The V and J genes are TRBV9 and TRBJ2-3; TRBD1 might be the D (7 bases). The CDR3 sequence is 17 residues long. Trimming removed 3 bases at V and 6 bases at J, with 23 bases between. In germline, CDR1 is SGDLS, CDR2 YYNGEE. Written as DNA, the CDR3 is TGTGCCAGCAGCGGTCACGGACGGGCAGGGGGGTGGGATACGCAGTATTTT. Translated: CASSGHGRAGGWDTQYF.

The chain has TRBV30 and TRBJ1-1; D is possibly TRBD1 (6 bases). Germline CDR1 reads GTSNPN; CDR2 reads SVGIG (reference sequence). Trimming removed 1 base at V and 1 base at J, with 22 bases between. The CDR3 is 18 amino acids. Here the CDR3 DNA reads TGTGCCTGGAGTGATGACCGTGGCAGGGGTATAAGGAACACTGAAGCTTTCTTT. The encoded protein is CAWSDDRGRGIRNTEAFF.

This chain joins TRBV6-5 and TRBJ2-2; D gene uncertain. The V end lost 7 bases, the J end lost 4 bases, and 16 bases lay between the germline ends. Looked up from germline, CDR1 is MNHEY and CDR2 is SVGAGI. The CDR3 is 15 amino acids. CDR3 DNA: TGTGCCAGCAAGACGGTGAATAGTGGCACCGGGGAGCTGTTTTTT. Protein product: CASKTVNSGTGELFF.

J is TRBJ1-6 and V is TRBV5-1, with 10 bases fitting TRBD1. V gave up 0 bases and J gave up 14 bases; unmatched junction bases: 14. The CDR3 covers 17 residues. CDR1 is SGHRS, CDR2 YFSETQ, per germline. The CDR3 here is CASSLAPGQGPGRTLHF. The CDR3 nucleotides read TGCGCCAGCAGCTTGGCTCCGGGACAGGGGCCGGGAAGAACCCTCCACTTT.

The J gene is TRBJ2-2, the V gene TRBV24-1; D could derive from TRBD1 or TRBD2 (5 bases each). The CDR3 is made up of 15 amino acids. Deletions cut 3 bases from V and 6 bases from J, with 13 bases between. The germline V gene has CDR1 KGHDR and CDR2 SFDVKD. CDR3 DNA sequence: TGTGCCACCAGTGATGCGACAGCGGCCGCCGGGGAGCTGTTTTTT. It is translated as CATSDATAAAGELFF.

The chain has TRBV7-6 and TRBJ1-1; D perhaps matches TRBD1 (5 bases). Germline V gives CDR1 SGHVS, CDR2 FNYEAQ. This CDR3 is built from 17 residues. Deletions cut 5 bases from V and 4 bases from J, with 23 bases between. This chain's CDR3 is CASSPFGGGLVGTEAFF. The CDR3 coding sequence is TGTGCCAGCAGCCCCTTTGGGGGAGGTTTGGTGGGCACTGAAGCTTTCTTT.

The rearrangement links TRBV9 to TRBJ2-5; D is tentatively TRBD1 or TRBD2 (6 bases each). The germline gives CDR1 SGDLS, CDR2 YYNGEE. The CDR3 is 17 amino acids. The V end lost 3 bases, the J end lost 4 bases, and 22 bases lay between the germline ends. CDR3 loop: CASSGESLRGAGETQYF. The CDR3 DNA is TGTGCCAGCAGCGGAGAATCCTTGAGGGGGGCAGGAGAGACCCAGTACTTC.

In nucleotides, the CDR3 is TGTGCCACCAGTGATTTTGGGCAGGGCTATGGCTACACCTTC. It yields the protein CATSDFGQGYGYTF. V gene TRBV24-1 combines with J gene TRBJ1-2, with D perhaps TRBD1 (5 bases). Germline CDR1 and CDR2: KGHDR and SFDVKD. The germline V and J ends were trimmed by 1 base and 4 bases, with 9 bases remaining between them. This CDR3 region has 14 residues.

The V gene is TRBV14, the J gene TRBJ1-2; D gene uncertain. The CDR3 totals 12 residues. Between the trimmed V and J ends, which lost 0 bases and 8 bases, there was a span of 7 bases. Germline CDR1 SGHDN, CDR2 FVKESK. The CDR3 here is CASSQDFGGYTF. The CDR3 coding sequence is TGTGCCAGCAGCCAAGATTTTGGGGGCTACACCTTC.

The rearrangement joins TRBV5-1 to TRBJ2-2, with a weak D call TRBD2 (6 bases). V was cut by 2 bases and J by 1 base, with 9 bases left in between. There are 15 residues in the CDR3. CDR1 is SGHRS, CDR2 YFSETQ, per germline. This CDR3 reads CASSFGGLNTGELFF. CDR3 nucleotide sequence: TGCGCCAGCAGCTTCGGAGGGCTGAACACCGGGGAGCTGTTTTTT.

This clone was counted once. CDR3 region: CASREDRGGPGELFF. The CDR3 nucleotides are TGTGCCAGCAGAGAGGACAGGGGAGGACCCGGGGAGCTGTTTTTT. The rearrangement joins TRBV9 to TRBJ2-2; 9 nucleotides match TRBD1. Germline CDR1 reads SGDLS; CDR2 reads YYNGEE. This CDR3 spans 15 amino acids. Losses at the gene ends were 5 bases for V and 6 bases for J; bases not matched to a gene: 8. Looking up the rest from reference TRBV9 and TRBJ2-2 gives the full variable domain: DSGVTQTPKHLITATGQRVTLRCSPRSGDLSVYWYQQSLDQGLQFLIQYYNGEERAKGNILERFSAQQFPDLHSELNLSSLELGDSALYFCASREDRGGPGELFFGEGSRLTVL.

The chain has TRBV2 and TRBJ2-1; 7 nucleotides align to TRBD2. With V trimmed by 8 bases and J by 2 bases, 3 bases remained unmatched. The germline V gene has CDR1 SNHLY and CDR2 FYNNEI. This CDR3 contains 13 residues. CDR3 nucleotides: TGTGCCAGCGTTCTAGCGGCCTACAATGAGCAGTTCTTC. Translated: CASVLAAYNEQFF.

V gene TRBV5-4 combines with J gene TRBJ2-7, with TRBD1 as a possible D gene (6 bases). V lost 0 bases, J lost 3 bases, and 13 bases lay in between. Germline values: CDR1 SGHNT, CDR2 YYREEE (reference sequence). CDR3 length equals 15 residues. CDR3 sequence (DNA): TGTGCCAGCAGCTTGGACGGAGGACAGAGCTACGAGCAGTACTTC. Protein sequence: CASSLDGGQSYEQYF.

This clone was seen only once. V gene TRBV19 combines with J gene TRBJ2-7, with D unresolved. The CDR3 loop spans 16 amino acids. Germline CDR1 and CDR2: LNHDA and SQIVND (reference sequence). The V gene lost 1 base and the J gene lost 0 bases, with 13 bases spanning the gap. The CDR3 nucleotides read TGTGCCAGTAGTATAGTCCAGACAAGACGCTCCTACGAGCAGTACTTC. It codes for CASSIVQTRRSYEQYF.

The chain uses TRBV7-3 and TRBJ2-7; the D gene is possibly TRBD1 (5 bases). This CDR3 is built from 16 residues. V lost 1 base, J lost 6 bases, and 19 bases lay in between. Germline V gives CDR1 SGHTA, CDR2 FQGTGA. Here the CDR3 reads CASSLSSRGKGAEQYF. CDR3 nucleotides: TGTGCCAGCAGCTTAAGCTCCCGTGGAAAAGGGGCCGAGCAGTACTTC.

This rearrangement joins TRBV5-1 to TRBJ2-2; 8 bases match TRBD2. The V gene end was trimmed by 2 bases and the J gene end by 6 bases; junction bases not matched to a gene: 6. CDR1 SGHRS and CDR2 YFSETQ come from the germline V gene. The length of the CDR3 is 15 residues. The CDR3 coding sequence is TGCGCCAGCAGCTTATCTACTAGCGGCGCCGGGGAGCTGTTTTTT. Amino acids: CASSLSTSGAGELFF.

The chain links TRBV3-1 (or the pseudogene TRBV3-2) to TRBJ1-1; the D gene is possibly TRBD1 (6 bases). The CDR3 length is 13 residues. The germline CDR1 and CDR2 sequences are LGHDT and YNNKEL (reference sequence). The V end lost 7 bases, the J end lost 6 bases, and 15 bases lay between the germline ends. The CDR3, as DNA: TGTGCCAGCAAACCCCCAGACAGGTCTGAAGCTTTCTTT. This translates into CASKPPDRSEAFF.

The chain uses TRBV6-5 and TRBJ2-5; 7 bases fit TRBD1. Germline assignment: CDR1 MNHEY and CDR2 SVGAGI. Losses at the gene ends were 11 bases for V and 2 bases for J; bases not matched to a gene: 8. The CDR3 consists of 13 residues. The CDR3, as DNA: TGTGCCGTCGCCTCGGGACAGCAAGAGACCCAGTACTTC. Amino acids: CAVASGQQETQYF.

A single count supports this clone. This rearrangement joins TRBV6-2 or TRBV6-3 to TRBJ1-6, with TRBD1 as a possible D gene (5 bases). The V gene lost 10 bases and the J gene lost 8 bases, with 18 bases spanning the gap. The CDR3 spans 14 residues. CDR1 is MNHEY and CDR2 is SVGEGT in the germline V gene. As DNA, the CDR3 is TGTGCCATCAGCGACGGGGGGTTTGATTCACCCCTCCACTTT. Its translation: CAISDGGFDSPLHF.

The chain joins TRBV30 to TRBJ1-5; unclear D gene. CDR3 length: 13 amino acids. Germline assignment: CDR1 GTSNPN and CDR2 SVGIG (reference sequence). V dropped 1 base and J dropped 4 bases, with 8 bases sitting between them. This CDR3 is CAWSDQKNQPQHF. CDR3 bases: TGTGCCTGGAGTGATCAGAAAAATCAGCCCCAGCATTTT. The whole variable domain, filled in from reference TRBV30 and TRBJ1-5, reads SQTIHQWPATLVQPVGSPLSLECTVEGTSNPNLYWYRQAAGRGLQLLFYSVGIGQISSEVPQNLSASRPQDRQFILSSKKLLLSDSGFYLCAWSDQKNQPQHFGDGTRLSIL.

CDR3 DNA sequence: TGTGCCAGCAAAAAGGACAGGGGTGACTATACGCAGTATTTT. This gives the protein CASKKDRGDYTQYF. The rearrangement links TRBV7-2 to TRBJ2-3; TRBD1 aligns across 9 bases. V was pared by 7 bases and J by 7 bases, with 9 bases of the junction left unmatched. This CDR3 is 14 amino acids long. Germline CDR1 and CDR2: SGHTA and FQGNSA. The full variable domain, with the rest looked up from reference TRBV7-2 and TRBJ2-3, is GAGVSQSPSNKVTEKGKDVELRCDPISGHTALYWYRQSLGQGLEFLIYFQGNSAPDKSGLPSDRFSAERTGGSVSTLTIQRTQQEDSAVYLCASKKDRGDYTQYFGPGTRLTVL.

The chain couples TRBV12-2 to TRBJ2-7; TRBD2, the D gene given by the table, was not confirmed from the DNA. TRBV12-2 is a known pseudogene. This CDR3 is built from 11 residues. CDR3 residues: CASRLFYEQYF. The CDR3 nucleotides are TGTGCAAGTCGCCTATTCTACGAGCAGTACTTC.